One and the same sample provided the 20 T cell receptor beta chains below, sequenced in a study of CD4 T cells in relation to SARS-CoV-2 and coronaviruses (dated by TCRdb to 2020 to 2022). Their recognized antigens are unknown. The library was produced with the immunoSEQ multiplex PCR assay. In TCRdb, the immuneACCESS table is reduced to in-frame sequences with V and J assigned. These tables do not hold every clone; where another copy was compared, an unresolved V gene accounts for under half, and the others remain unexplained. Here the sample has 20,000 or so clones; around 81% occur a single time. The ten largest clones capture roughly 10% of the sample. CD4+ T cells from unexposed donors were collected before the COVID-19 pandemic (2011-2018). Following 10 days of culture, the EasySep CD4+ T cell isolation kit was used to isolate CD4+ T cells. Specimen: CD4+ T cells from PBMCs, cultured in vitro. These receptors all come from a human donor in good health.

This chain connects TRBV20-1 to TRBJ2-7, with TRBD2 identical over 9 bases. The germline V gene has CDR1 DFQATT and CDR2 SNEGSKA (reference sequence). The V segment lost 3 bases and the J segment 7 bases; nucleotides outside the gene matches: 7. CDR3 length: 13 amino acids. CDR3 DNA sequence: TGCAGTGCTAGTGGGCTAGCGGGGATTGAGCAGTACTTC. Translation gives CSASGLAGIEQYF.

J is TRBJ2-7 and V is TRBV9, with a weak D call TRBD1 (5 bases). The CDR3 consists of 16 residues. V was cut by 3 bases and J by 2 bases, with 18 bases left in between. Germline loops: CDR1 SGDLS, CDR2 YYNGEE. The CDR3 DNA sequence: TGTGCCAGCAGCGCCCAACCGACCGCGGACACCTACGAGCAGTACTTC. This sequence encodes CASSAQPTADTYEQYF. Based on the CDR3 plus reference TRBV9 and TRBJ2-7, the full variable domain is DSGVTQTPKHLITATGQRVTLRCSPRSGDLSVYWYQQSLDQGLQFLIQYYNGEERAKGNILERFSAQQFPDLHSELNLSSLELGDSALYFCASSAQPTADTYEQYFGPGTRLTVT.

The CDR3 loop reads CASSLAETSGATQETQYF. For the CDR3, the DNA is TGTGCCAGCAGCTTAGCGGAGACTAGCGGGGCCACACAAGAGACCCAGTACTTC. This sequence joins TRBV7-8 and TRBJ2-5, with TRBD2 identical over 11 bases. From germline, CDR1 is SGHVS and CDR2 FQNEAQ. V shed 0 bases and J 2 bases; nucleotides not matched to a gene: 8. There are 18 residues in the CDR3.

The count of this clone is one. The chain uses TRBV7-8 and TRBJ2-7; TRBD2 matches at 13 bases. Trimming took 6 bases from V and 1 from J; bases not matched to a gene: 12. This CDR3 spans 18 amino acids. Germline V CDR1 and CDR2: SGHVS, FQNEAQ. The CDR3 protein is CASRLAGTSGTASYEQYF. The DNA for the CDR3 is TGTGCCAGCAGACTCGCCGGGACTAGCGGGACCGCTTCCTACGAGCAGTACTTC.

This clone appeared a few times. This sequence joins TRBV7-2 and TRBJ2-6; D gene ambiguous. Between the trimmed V and J ends, which lost 8 bases and 4 bases, there was a span of 9 bases. Germline values: CDR1 SGHTA, CDR2 FQGNSA. The CDR3 consists of 13 residues. The CDR3 DNA reads TGTGCCAGCCTCTCGGGCGGGGCCAACGTCCTGACTTTC. Translating it yields CASLSGGANVLTF.

As DNA, the CDR3 is TGTGCCAGCAGGACAGGCGACTCCTACGAGCAGTACTTC. It encodes CASRTGDSYEQYF. The genes are TRBV27 and TRBJ2-7; possible D gene TRBD1, 6 bases. Per the germline V gene, CDR1 is MNHEY and CDR2 is SMNVEV (reference sequence). V lost 6 bases, J lost 0 bases, and 9 bases lay in between. This CDR3 comprises 13 residues.

The rearrangement uses TRBV5-8 and TRBJ2-1; 7 bases map to TRBD2. Germline V CDR1 and CDR2: SGHTS, YDEGEE. The CDR3 totals 15 residues. V lost 5 bases to trimming and J lost 7 bases; unmatched junction nucleotides: 12. The CDR3 nucleotides are TGTGCCAGCAGGTGGGGGACTACCGATGGGAATGAGCAGTTCTTC. Translation gives CASRWGTTDGNEQFF.

This chain uses TRBV7-2 with TRBJ2-1, with a possible D match to TRBD1 (5 bases). This CDR3 is 14 amino acids long. Trimming pared 5 bases from V and 8 bases from J, leaving 16 bases between. Germline CDR1 SGHTA, CDR2 FQGNSA. The CDR3 sequence: CASSRGVDSDEQFF. The CDR3 nucleotides are TGTGCCAGCAGCCGTGGGGTCGACAGTGATGAGCAGTTCTTC.

The gene calls are TRBV5-6 and TRBJ2-2, with a tentative D call TRBD2 (6 bases). The CDR3 length is 16 residues. CDR1 is SGHDT, CDR2 YYEEEE, per germline. V was cut by 0 bases and J by 6 bases, with 15 bases left in between. CDR3 sequence reads: CASSLAGGIRAGELFF. The CDR3 DNA sequence: TGTGCCAGCAGCTTGGCCGGAGGGATACGAGCCGGGGAGCTGTTTTTT.

This clone occurred a few times. The chain employs TRBV5-1 and TRBJ2-2, with a weak D call TRBD1 (6 bases). Germline values: CDR1 SGHRS, CDR2 YFSETQ. The V gene lost 3 bases and the J gene lost 2 bases, with 8 bases spanning the gap. The CDR3 extends over 14 amino acids. CDR3 loop: CASSSGQNTGELFF. CDR3 DNA: TGCGCCAGCAGCTCGGGACAAAACACCGGGGAGCTGTTTTTT.

This chain uses TRBV2 with TRBJ2-3, with 11 positions matching TRBD2. Germline V gene sequence: CDR1 SNHLY, CDR2 FYNNEI. The junction had 13 bases not matched to a gene; V was cut back by 7 bases and J by 7 bases. The CDR3 totals 16 residues. The DNA for the CDR3 is TGTGCCAGCACTCCGAGGGTTAGCGGGGGGGCAAATACGCAGTATTTT. Encoded protein: CASTPRVSGGANTQYF.

This chain joins TRBV30 and TRBJ2-3; unclear D gene. The CDR3 runs to 15 residues. V lost 3 bases to trimming and J lost 0 bases, with 13 bases between them. Germline CDR1 and CDR2: GTSNPN and SVGIG (reference sequence). In DNA, the CDR3 is TGTGCCTGGAGCGCCCCCGTATCTAGCACAGATACGCAGTATTTT. Its protein product is CAWSAPVSSTDTQYF. Based on the CDR3 plus reference TRBV30 and TRBJ2-3, the full variable domain is SQTIHQWPATLVQPVGSPLSLECTVEGTSNPNLYWYRQAAGRGLQLLFYSVGIGQISSEVPQNLSASRPQDRQFILSSKKLLLSDSGFYLCAWSAPVSSTDTQYFGPGTRLTVL.

A few counts support this clone. This chain connects TRBV4-1 to TRBJ1-2; possible D gene TRBD1, 5 bases. CDR1 and CDR2 from the germline V gene are MGHRA and YSYEKL. The CDR3 sequence is 16 residues long. Trimming cost V 1 base and J 8 bases, with 20 bases left between them. The DNA for the CDR3 is TGCGCCAGCAGCCAAGGGTGGGGCGCGTCAGGCTGGGGCTACACCTTC. Its translation: CASSQGWGASGWGYTF.

The CDR3 nucleotides read TGTGCTAGTGGTCCGCAGGGGGGAATACGAGATACGCAGTATTTT. Protein product: CASGPQGGIRDTQYF. This chain links TRBV12-5 with TRBJ2-3; D is possibly TRBD1 (7 bases). Germline CDR1 is LGHNT and CDR2 is FRNRAP. This CDR3 is 15 amino acids long. V gave up 5 bases and J gave up 5 bases, with 17 bases separating them. The whole variable domain, remainder taken from reference TRBV12-5 and TRBJ2-3, is DARVTQTPRHKVTEMGQEVTMRCQPILGHNTVFWYRQTMMQGLELLAYFRNRAPLDDSGMPKDRFSAEMPDATLATLKIQPSEPRDSAVYFCASGPQGGIRDTQYFGPGTRLTVL.

The chain combines TRBV30 with TRBJ2-2, with 16 bases that match TRBD2. The CDR3 is made up of 18 amino acids. Germline V gives CDR1 GTSNPN, CDR2 SVGIG (reference sequence). V shed 3 bases and J 7 bases; nucleotides not matched to a gene: 11. The CDR3 here is CAWRRAHGTSGRGGELFF. The CDR3 DNA follows: TGTGCCTGGAGAAGGGCGCACGGGACTAGCGGGAGGGGCGGGGAGCTGTTTTTT.

This chain connects TRBV9 to TRBJ2-7, with 8 bases lining up with TRBD2. The CDR3 runs to 15 residues. V was pared by 0 bases and J by 3 bases, with 5 bases of the junction left unmatched. Germline V gene data show CDR1 as SGDLS and CDR2 as YYNGEE. The CDR3 DNA is TGTGCCAGCAGCGTAGAGGTAGCGGGGTTCTACGAGCAGTACTTC. This sequence encodes CASSVEVAGFYEQYF.

The J gene is TRBJ1-5, the V gene TRBV3-1 (or the pseudogene TRBV3-2), with D hard to call. This CDR3 has 14 residues. CDR1 and CDR2 (germline): LGHDT, YNNKEL (reference sequence). The ends were cut back, 2 bases at V and 6 bases at J, with 11 bases in the middle. The CDR3 DNA sequence: TGTGCCAGCAGCCAACAGGCAGTTAGTCAGCCCCAGCATTTT. It translates to CASSQQAVSQPQHF.

The chain uses TRBV7-2 and TRBJ1-3, with D possibly matching TRBD1 (5 bases). V was shortened by 3 bases and J by 1 base, with 7 bases between the two germline ends. Germline values: CDR1 SGHTA, CDR2 FQGNSA. The CDR3 totals 14 residues. The CDR3 nucleotides read TGTGCCAGCAGCTTGCAGGGTTCTGGAAACACCATATATTTT. Amino acids: CASSLQGSGNTIYF.

The V gene is TRBV7-2, the J gene TRBJ2-7; D gene uncertain. Germline loops: CDR1 SGHTA, CDR2 FQGNSA. The length of the CDR3 is 15 residues. The ends were cut back, 5 bases at V and 5 bases at J, with 19 bases in the middle. CDR3 amino acids: CASSPTSFNRHEQYF. The CDR3 coding sequence is TGTGCCAGCAGCCCTACTTCGTTTAACCGCCACGAGCAGTACTTC.

V is TRBV12-2 and J is TRBJ2-1; no DNA check was done on the table's D call, TRBD1. TRBV12-2 is a documented pseudogene. The length of the CDR3 is 17 residues. Written as DNA, the CDR3 is TGTGCAAGTCGCTTAGACCCAGGGTCCCAACCTGGCAATGAGCAGTTCTTC. The encoded protein is CASRLDPGSQPGNEQFF.